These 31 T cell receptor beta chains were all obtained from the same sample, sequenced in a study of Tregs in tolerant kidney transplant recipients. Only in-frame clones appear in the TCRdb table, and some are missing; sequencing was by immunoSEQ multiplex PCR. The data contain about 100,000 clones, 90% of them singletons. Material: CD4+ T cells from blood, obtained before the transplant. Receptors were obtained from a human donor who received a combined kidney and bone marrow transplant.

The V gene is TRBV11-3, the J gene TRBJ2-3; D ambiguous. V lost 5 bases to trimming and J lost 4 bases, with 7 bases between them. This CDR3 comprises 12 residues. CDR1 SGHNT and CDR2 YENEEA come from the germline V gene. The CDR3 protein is CASSNYADTQYF. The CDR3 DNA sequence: TGTGCCAGCAGCAACTACGCAGATACGCAGTATTTT.

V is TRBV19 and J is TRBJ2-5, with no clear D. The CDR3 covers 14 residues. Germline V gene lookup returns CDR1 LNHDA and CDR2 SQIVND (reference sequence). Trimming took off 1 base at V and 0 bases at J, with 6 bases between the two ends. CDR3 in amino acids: CASSIGQYQETQYF. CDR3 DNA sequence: TGTGCCAGTAGTATAGGGCAGTACCAAGAGACCCAGTACTTC.

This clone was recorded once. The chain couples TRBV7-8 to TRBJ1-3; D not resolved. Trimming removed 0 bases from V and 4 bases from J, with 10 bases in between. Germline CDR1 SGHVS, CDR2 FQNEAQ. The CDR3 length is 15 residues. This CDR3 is CASSLAGGSGNTIYF. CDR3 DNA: TGTGCCAGCAGCTTAGCGGGAGGGTCCGGAAACACCATATATTTT.

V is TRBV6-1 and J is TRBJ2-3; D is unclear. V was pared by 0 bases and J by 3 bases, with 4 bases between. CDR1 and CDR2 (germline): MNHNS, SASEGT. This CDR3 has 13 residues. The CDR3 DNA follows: TGTGCCAGCAGTGAAGCGAGGACAGATACGCAGTATTTT. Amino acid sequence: CASSEARTDTQYF.

Here the CDR3 reads CAWAGTSHTGELFF. CDR3 nucleotides: TGTGCCTGGGCCGGGACTAGCCACACCGGGGAGCTGTTTTTT. The rearrangement joins TRBV30 to TRBJ2-2, with 9 bases fitting TRBD2. Germline CDR1 and CDR2: GTSNPN and SVGIG (reference sequence). This CDR3 is 14 amino acids long. With V trimmed by 5 bases and J by 3 bases, 4 bases remained unmatched.

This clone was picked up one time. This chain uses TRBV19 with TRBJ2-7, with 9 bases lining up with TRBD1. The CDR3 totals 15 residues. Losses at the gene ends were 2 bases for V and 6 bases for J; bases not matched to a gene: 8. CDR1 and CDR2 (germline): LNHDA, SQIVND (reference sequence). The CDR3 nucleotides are TGTGCCAGTAGTATAACGGGACAGGGTGGACCCGAGCAGTACTTC. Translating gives CASSITGQGGPEQYF. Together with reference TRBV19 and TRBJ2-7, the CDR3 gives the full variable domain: DGGITQSPKYLFRKEGQNVTLSCEQNLNHDAMYWYRQDPGQGLRLIYYSQIVNDFQKGDIAEGYSVSREKKESFPLTVTSAQKNPTAFYLCASSITGQGGPEQYFGPGTRLTVT.

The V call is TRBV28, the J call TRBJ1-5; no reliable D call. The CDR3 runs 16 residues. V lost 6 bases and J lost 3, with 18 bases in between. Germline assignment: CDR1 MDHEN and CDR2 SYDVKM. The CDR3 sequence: CASSLTAGSFNQPQHF. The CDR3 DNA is TGTGCCAGCAGCCTCACGGCGGGGTCCTTCAATCAGCCCCAGCATTTT.

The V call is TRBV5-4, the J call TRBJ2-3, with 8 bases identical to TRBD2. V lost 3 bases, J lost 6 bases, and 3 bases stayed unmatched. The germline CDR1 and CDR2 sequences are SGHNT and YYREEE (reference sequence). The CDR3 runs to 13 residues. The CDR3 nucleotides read TGTGCCAGCAGCTCGGGGGGGGAGGATACGCAGTATTTT. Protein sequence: CASSSGGEDTQYF.

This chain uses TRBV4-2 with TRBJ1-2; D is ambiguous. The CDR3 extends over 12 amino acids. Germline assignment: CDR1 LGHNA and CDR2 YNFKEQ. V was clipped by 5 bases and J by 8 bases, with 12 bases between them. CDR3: CASSGSGGGYTF. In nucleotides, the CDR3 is TGTGCCAGCAGCGGCAGTGGCGGGGGCTACACCTTC.

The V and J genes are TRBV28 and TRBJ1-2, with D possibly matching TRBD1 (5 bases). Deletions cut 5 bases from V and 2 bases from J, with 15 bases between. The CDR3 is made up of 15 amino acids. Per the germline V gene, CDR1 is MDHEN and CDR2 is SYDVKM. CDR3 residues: CASSRGELNNYGYTF. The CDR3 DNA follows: TGTGCCAGCAGTCGGGGGGAATTGAACAACTATGGCTACACCTTC.

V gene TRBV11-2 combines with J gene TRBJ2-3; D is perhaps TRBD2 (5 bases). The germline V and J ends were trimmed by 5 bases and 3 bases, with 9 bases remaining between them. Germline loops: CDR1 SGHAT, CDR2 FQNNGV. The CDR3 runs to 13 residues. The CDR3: CASSMSGTDTQYF. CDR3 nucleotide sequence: TGTGCCAGCAGCATGAGCGGTACAGATACGCAGTATTTT. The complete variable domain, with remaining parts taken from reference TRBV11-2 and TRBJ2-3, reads EAGVAQSPRYKIIEKRQSVAFWCNPISGHATLYWYQQILGQGPKLLIQFQNNGVVDDSQLPKDRFSAERLKGVDSTLKIQPAKLEDSAVYLCASSMSGTDTQYFGPGTRLTVL.

As DNA, the CDR3 is TGTGCCAGCAGCTCATTCCGGGACAGGGCAAGGGGGGCCTACGAGCAGTACTTC. Its translation is CASSSFRDRARGAYEQYF. The chain joins TRBV7-2 to TRBJ2-7, with 9 bases aligning to TRBD1. The junction had 15 bases not matched to a gene; V was cut back by 4 bases and J by 2 bases. The germline V gene has CDR1 SGHTA and CDR2 FQGNSA. This CDR3 has 18 amino acids. The full variable domain, completed using reference TRBV7-2 and TRBJ2-7, is GAGVSQSPSNKVTEKGKDVELRCDPISGHTALYWYRQSLGQGLEFLIYFQGNSAPDKSGLPSDRFSAERTGGSVSTLTIQRTQQEDSAVYLCASSSFRDRARGAYEQYFGPGTRLTVT.

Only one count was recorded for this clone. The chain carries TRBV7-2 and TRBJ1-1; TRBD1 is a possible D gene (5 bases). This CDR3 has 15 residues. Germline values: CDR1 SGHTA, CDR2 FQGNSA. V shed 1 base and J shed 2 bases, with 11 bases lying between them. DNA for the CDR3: TGTGCCAGCAGCTTAGTGGGGGGTATTAACACTGAAGCTTTCTTT. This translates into CASSLVGGINTEAFF. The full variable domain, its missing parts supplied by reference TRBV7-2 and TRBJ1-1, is GAGVSQSPSNKVTEKGKDVELRCDPISGHTALYWYRQSLGQGLEFLIYFQGNSAPDKSGLPSDRFSAERTGGSVSTLTIQRTQQEDSAVYLCASSLVGGINTEAFFGQGTRLTVV.

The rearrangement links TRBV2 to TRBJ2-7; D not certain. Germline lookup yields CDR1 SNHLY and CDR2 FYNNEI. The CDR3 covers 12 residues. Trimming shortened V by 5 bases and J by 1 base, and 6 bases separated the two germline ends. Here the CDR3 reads CASSYSSYEQYF. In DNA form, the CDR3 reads TGTGCCAGCAGTTACTCGTCCTACGAGCAGTACTTC.

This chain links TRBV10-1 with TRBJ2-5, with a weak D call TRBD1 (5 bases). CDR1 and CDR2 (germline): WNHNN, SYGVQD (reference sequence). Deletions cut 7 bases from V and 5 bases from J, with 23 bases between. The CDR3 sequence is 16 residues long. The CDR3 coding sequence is TGCGCCAGCAATACCCTCCGAGACAGTTTTTGGGAGACCCAGTACTTC. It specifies CASNTLRDSFWETQYF.

CDR3 residues: CASSEFIGSSGNTIYF. CDR3 nucleotides: TGTGCCAGCAGTGAATTCATTGGGAGCTCTGGAAACACCATATATTTT. The chain has TRBV6-1 and TRBJ1-3; the D is unclear. The germline CDR1 and CDR2 sequences are MNHNS and SASEGT. The V and J ends lost 2 bases and 0 bases respectively, with 11 bases between them. CDR3 size: 16 residues.

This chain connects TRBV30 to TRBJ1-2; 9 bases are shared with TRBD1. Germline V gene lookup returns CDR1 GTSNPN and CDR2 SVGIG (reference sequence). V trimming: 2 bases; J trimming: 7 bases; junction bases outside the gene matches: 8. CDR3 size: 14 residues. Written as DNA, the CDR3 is TGTGCCTGGAGTCCACCGGGACAGGGCGCTGGCTACACCTTC. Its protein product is CAWSPPGQGAGYTF.

Here the CDR3 reads CASSDRGVEDTQYF. CDR3 DNA: TGTGCCAGCAGCGACAGGGGTGTGGAAGATACGCAGTATTTT. The chain couples TRBV6-4 to TRBJ2-3, with 8 bases that match TRBD1. The length of the CDR3 is 14 residues. The V gene end was trimmed by 6 bases and the J gene end by 5 bases; junction bases not matched to a gene: 7. CDR1 and CDR2 (germline): MRHNA, SNTAGT.

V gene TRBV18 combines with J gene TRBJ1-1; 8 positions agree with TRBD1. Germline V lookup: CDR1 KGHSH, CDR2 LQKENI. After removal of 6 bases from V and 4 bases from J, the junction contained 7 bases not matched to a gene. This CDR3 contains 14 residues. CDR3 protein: CASSDRGWSTEAFF. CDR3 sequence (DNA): TGTGCCAGCTCCGACAGGGGATGGAGCACTGAAGCTTTCTTT. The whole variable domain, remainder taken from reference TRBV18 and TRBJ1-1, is NAGVMQNPRHLVRRRGQEARLRCSPMKGHSHVYWYRQLPEEGLKFMVYLQKENIIDESGMPKERFSAEFPKEGPSILRIQQVVRGDSAAYFCASSDRGWSTEAFFGQGTRLTVV.

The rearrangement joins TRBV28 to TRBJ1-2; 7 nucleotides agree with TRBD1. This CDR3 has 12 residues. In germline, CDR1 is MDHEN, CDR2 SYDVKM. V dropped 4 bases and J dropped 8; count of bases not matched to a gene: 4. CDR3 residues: CASSSPGGGYTF. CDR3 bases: TGTGCCAGCAGTTCCCCAGGGGGGGGCTACACCTTC.

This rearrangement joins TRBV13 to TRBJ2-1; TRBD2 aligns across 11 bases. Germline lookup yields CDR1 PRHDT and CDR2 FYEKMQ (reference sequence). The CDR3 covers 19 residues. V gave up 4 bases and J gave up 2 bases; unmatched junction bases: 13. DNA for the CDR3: TGTGCCAGCAGCTCATTAGCGGGAGGGCCTTGGGGGGCCTACAATGAGCAGTTCTTC. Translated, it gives CASSSLAGGPWGAYNEQFF.

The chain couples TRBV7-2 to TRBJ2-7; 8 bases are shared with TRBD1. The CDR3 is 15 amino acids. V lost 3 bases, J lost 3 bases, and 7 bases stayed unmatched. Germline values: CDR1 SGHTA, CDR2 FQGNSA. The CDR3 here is CASSFDRGGIYEQYF. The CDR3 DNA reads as TGTGCCAGCAGCTTTGACAGGGGTGGAATCTACGAGCAGTACTTC.

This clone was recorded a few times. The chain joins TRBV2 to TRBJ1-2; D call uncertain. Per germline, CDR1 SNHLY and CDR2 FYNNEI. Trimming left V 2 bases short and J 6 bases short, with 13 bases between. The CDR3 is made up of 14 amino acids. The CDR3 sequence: CASSESHSPDGYTF. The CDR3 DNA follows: TGTGCCAGCAGTGAAAGCCATTCCCCCGATGGCTACACCTTC.

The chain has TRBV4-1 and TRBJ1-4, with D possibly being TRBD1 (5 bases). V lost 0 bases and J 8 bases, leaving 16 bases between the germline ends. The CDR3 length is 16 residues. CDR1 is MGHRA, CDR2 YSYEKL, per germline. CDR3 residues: CASSQDGWGVREKLFF. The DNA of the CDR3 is TGCGCCAGCAGCCAAGATGGGTGGGGGGTAAGGGAAAAACTGTTTTTT.

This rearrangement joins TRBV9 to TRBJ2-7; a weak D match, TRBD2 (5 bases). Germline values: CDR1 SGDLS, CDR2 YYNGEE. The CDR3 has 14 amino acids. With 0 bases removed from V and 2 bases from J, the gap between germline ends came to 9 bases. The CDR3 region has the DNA TGTGCCAGCAGCGTAGACTTCGGGGCCTACGAGCAGTACTTC. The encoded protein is CASSVDFGAYEQYF.

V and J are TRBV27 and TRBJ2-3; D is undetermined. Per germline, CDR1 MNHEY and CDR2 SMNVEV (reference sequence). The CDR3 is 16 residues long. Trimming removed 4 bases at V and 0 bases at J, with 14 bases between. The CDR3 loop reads CASSSPSSSSTDTQYF. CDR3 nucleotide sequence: TGTGCCAGCAGTTCGCCCAGTTCCTCTAGCACAGATACGCAGTATTTT.

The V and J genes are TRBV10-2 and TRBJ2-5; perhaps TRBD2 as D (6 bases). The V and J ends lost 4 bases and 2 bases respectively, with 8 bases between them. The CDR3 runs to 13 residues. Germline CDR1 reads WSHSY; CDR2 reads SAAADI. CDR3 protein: CASSVAGQETQYF. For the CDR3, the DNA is TGCGCCAGCAGTGTTGCGGGGCAAGAGACCCAGTACTTC.

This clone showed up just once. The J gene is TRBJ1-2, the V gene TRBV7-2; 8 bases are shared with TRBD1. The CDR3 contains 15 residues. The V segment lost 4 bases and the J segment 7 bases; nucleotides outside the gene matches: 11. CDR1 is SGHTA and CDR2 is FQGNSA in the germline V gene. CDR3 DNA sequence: TGTGCCAGCAGCTCAACCCTCCAGGGGGCGGGTGGCTACACCTTC. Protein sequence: CASSSTLQGAGGYTF.

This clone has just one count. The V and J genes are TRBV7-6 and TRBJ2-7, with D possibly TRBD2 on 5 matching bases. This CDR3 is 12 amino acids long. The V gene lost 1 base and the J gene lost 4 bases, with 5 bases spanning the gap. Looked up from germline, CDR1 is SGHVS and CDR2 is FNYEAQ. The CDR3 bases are TGTGCCAGCAGCTTAGGGGAGTACGAGCAGTACTTC. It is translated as CASSLGEYEQYF.

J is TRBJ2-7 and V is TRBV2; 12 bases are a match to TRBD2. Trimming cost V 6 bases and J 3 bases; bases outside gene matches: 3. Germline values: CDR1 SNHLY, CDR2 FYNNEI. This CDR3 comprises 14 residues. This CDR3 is CASRQTSGGYEQYF. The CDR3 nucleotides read TGTGCCAGCAGACAGACTAGCGGGGGCTACGAGCAGTACTTC.

The CDR3 here is CASSLDRNEQFF. CDR3 DNA: TGTGCCAGCAGCTTAGACAGGAATGAGCAGTTCTTC. The rearrangement uses TRBV11-2 and TRBJ2-1; D not certain. V lost 0 bases to trimming and J lost 7 bases, with 4 bases between them. CDR3 size: 12 residues. Per the germline V gene, CDR1 is SGHAT and CDR2 is FQNNGV.